This T cell receptor (beta chain) was sequenced during a study of T cells in Graves' hyperthyroidism and ophthalmopathy. This clonotype has just one count. No antigen is known for it. Graves' hyperthyroidism was deemed stable given no ophthalmopathy progression within 18 months. Exclusion followed for patients with uncontrolled infection, other autoimmune disease, pregnancy or lactation. Diagnoses used clinical symptoms, serum thyroxine and TRAb, thyroid ultrasound and orbital computed tomography. Germline V CDR1 and CDR2: SNHLY, FYNNEI. Between the trimmed V and J ends, which lost 8 bases and 8 bases, there was a span of 16 bases. This CDR3 has 14 amino acids. Broader study findings: The blood repertoire included most of the expanded thyroid clonotypes above 0.001.

What was amplified from RNA transcripts were TCR beta CDR3 regions. HTBI primers were employed in a first-round RT-PCR of the TCR CDR3. TCRdb reanalysed the multiplex PCR reads using MiXCR and keeps one entry per CDR3 protein. Among 560,000 or so distinct CDR3 sequences listed, 46% were seen once. This chain links TRBV2 with TRBJ1-6; unclear D gene. This TCR was sampled from a woman aged 18 to 35 with Graves' hyperthyroidism. Sequenced: peripheral blood or thyroid tissue (not recorded which). The CDR3 nucleotides are TGTGCCAGCTCACCCTCCCGGTGGGATTCACCCCTCCACTTT. The encoded protein is CASSPSRWDSPLHF.